The 26 T cell receptor beta chains in this list originate from one sample, sequenced in a study of T-cell memory formation after mild COVID-19. Each CDR3 protein gets one entry after TCRdb re-called the 5' RACE reads with MiXCR. The table includes roughly 620,000 distinct CDR3 sequences, more than 15% detected once. Sequenced: PBMCs or a T cell subset sorted from them (not recorded which). The receptors stem from an adult woman who had mild COVID-19 (a few samples of this study predate the infection). Cell type and time point are not known.

This clonotype was detected a few times. The rearrangement links TRBV7-9 to TRBJ1-3, with a tentative D call TRBD1 (6 bases). CDR3 length: 17 residues. CDR1 is SEHNR and CDR2 is FQNEAQ in the germline V gene (reference sequence). V was pared by 2 bases and J by 2 bases, with 16 bases between. CDR3 in amino acids: CASSLFSPGATGNTIYF. As DNA, the CDR3 is TGTGCCAGCAGCTTATTTTCCCCAGGGGCCACTGGAAACACCATATATTTT.

The rearrangement uses TRBV7-6 and TRBJ2-3, with D tentatively TRBD1 (5 bases). Per the germline V gene, CDR1 is SGHVS and CDR2 is FNYEAQ. V shed 4 bases and J shed 4 bases, with 18 bases lying between them. The CDR3 has 16 residues. The CDR3 nucleotides are TGTGCCAGCAGCTCCCCGGATGAAGGGGTGGCAGATACGCAGTATTTT. Protein product: CASSSPDEGVADTQYF. The whole variable domain, remainder taken from reference TRBV7-6 and TRBJ2-3, is GAGVSQSPRYKVTKRGQDVALRCDPISGHVSLYWYRQALGQGPEFLTYFNYEAQQDKSGLPNDRFSAERPEGSISTLTIQRTEQRDSAMYRCASSSPDEGVADTQYFGPGTRLTVL.

The chain couples TRBV12-3 or TRBV12-4 to TRBJ1-4, with 7 bases aligning to TRBD1. V lost 6 bases to trimming and J lost 8 bases; unmatched junction nucleotides: 6. CDR3 length: 13 residues. Written as DNA, the CDR3 is TGTGCCAGCAGAAAAGGGGGCCCGGAAAAACTGTTTTTT. Translating gives CASRKGGPEKLFF.

The CDR3: CASSPSASGGVYEQYF. DNA of the CDR3: TGCGCCAGCAGCCCCTCGGCCAGCGGGGGGGTATACGAGCAGTACTTC. This chain uses TRBV4-1 with TRBJ2-7; TRBD2 matches 10 bases. CDR1 and CDR2 (germline): MGHRA, YSYEKL. J lost 4 bases, V lost 4 bases, and 10 bases had no gene match. The CDR3 has 16 amino acids.

This clonotype has more than one count but fewer than ten. The chain is built from TRBV5-1 and TRBJ2-1; 10 bases are shared with TRBD1. The V and J ends lost 4 bases and 8 bases, in that order; junction bases with no gene match: 9. CDR3 length: 15 amino acids. The V gene's germline CDR1 is SGHRS and CDR2 YFSETQ. As DNA, the CDR3 is TGCGCCAGCAGCCCCGGACAGGGGGTTACTTATGAGCAGTTCTTC. Translation: CASSPGQGVTYEQFF. The variable domain in full, with the rest retrieved from reference TRBV5-1 and TRBJ2-1, is KAGVTQTPRYLIKTRGQQVTLSCSPISGHRSVSWYQQTPGQGLQFLFEYFSETQRNKGNFPGRFSGRQFSNSRSEMNVSTLELGDSALYLCASSPGQGVTYEQFFGPGTRLTVL.

The chain carries TRBV10-3 and TRBJ1-1, with 8 bases identical to TRBD1. From germline, CDR1 is ENHRY and CDR2 SYGVKD. This CDR3 has 14 amino acids. V shed 6 bases and J 1 base; nucleotides not matched to a gene: 4. In DNA form, the CDR3 reads TGTGCCATCAGCGGACAGGGAGGGAACACTGAAGCTTTCTTT. This encodes CAISGQGGNTEAFF.

The chain joins TRBV12-3 or TRBV12-4 to TRBJ1-1; perhaps TRBD1 as D (5 bases). CDR3 length: 15 amino acids. V lost 3 bases and J lost 3, with 14 bases in between. DNA of the CDR3: TGTGCCAGCAGTTTGGGGCAGGGAATGGACACTGAAGCTTTCTTT. Translating it yields CASSLGQGMDTEAFF.

This clonotype was detected once. The V gene is TRBV12-3 or TRBV12-4, the J gene TRBJ1-4, with D perhaps matching TRBD1 (6 bases). This CDR3 has 14 residues. Trimming left V 7 bases short and J 6 bases short, with 15 bases between. CDR3 loop: CASTSAPGDEKLFF. The CDR3 nucleotides are TGTGCCAGCACCTCAGCGCCAGGGGATGAAAAACTGTTTTTT.

This rearrangement joins TRBV7-8 to TRBJ2-3, with TRBD2 as a possible D gene (6 bases). The germline V gene encodes CDR1 SGHVS and CDR2 FQNEAQ. CDR3 length equals 14 residues. V lost 7 bases and J lost 1, with 12 bases in between. DNA of the CDR3: TGTGCCAGCACCCTCTGGGGGGGCACAGATACGCAGTATTTT. This translates into CASTLWGGTDTQYF.

The chain combines TRBV6-6 with TRBJ2-7, with D perhaps matching TRBD1 (5 bases). The CDR3 is 14 amino acids. Germline V gene data show CDR1 as MNHNY and CDR2 as SVGAGI (reference sequence). V was clipped by 5 bases and J by 5 bases, with 16 bases between them. The DNA for the CDR3 is TGTGCCAGCAGTCATGGGTACAGGCCCCACGAGCAGTACTTC. Its protein is CASSHGYRPHEQYF.

The CDR3 loop is CASSLAGTSGIYEQYF. The CDR3 region has the DNA TGCGCCAGCAGCTTGGCCGGGACTAGCGGGATCTACGAGCAGTACTTC. The chain couples TRBV5-1 to TRBJ2-7; TRBD2 matches 13 bases. The CDR3 spans 16 residues. Germline assignment: CDR1 SGHRS and CDR2 YFSETQ. J was trimmed by 3 bases and V by 0 bases; bases with no gene match: 3.

This clonotype was picked up a small number of times. The chain carries TRBV19 and TRBJ1-4; TRBD1 matches 7 bases. Germline V gene data show CDR1 as LNHDA and CDR2 as SQIVND (reference sequence). The CDR3 spans 16 residues. V shed 5 bases, J shed 0 bases, and the junction held 6 bases outside the gene matches. The CDR3 loop is CASSQTGRATNEKLFF. The CDR3 nucleotides are TGTGCCAGTAGTCAGACAGGGCGGGCAACTAATGAAAAACTGTTTTTT. The variable domain in full, with the rest retrieved from reference TRBV19 and TRBJ1-4, is DGGITQSPKYLFRKEGQNVTLSCEQNLNHDAMYWYRQDPGQGLRLIYYSQIVNDFQKGDIAEGYSVSREKKESFPLTVTSAQKNPTAFYLCASSQTGRATNEKLFFGSGTQLSVL.

CDR3 DNA: TGTGCCAGCAGCGTAGTAGGACCCCCGGGCGGGGGCACAGATACGCAGTATTTT. This encodes CASSVVGPPGGGTDTQYF. The chain has TRBV9 and TRBJ2-3; tentative D call: TRBD2 (6 bases). V lost 0 bases to trimming and J lost 1 base, with 18 bases between them. CDR3 size: 18 residues. Germline V gene sequence: CDR1 SGDLS, CDR2 YYNGEE.

This sequence joins TRBV7-3 and TRBJ2-5; 8 bases map to TRBD1. The CDR3 extends over 13 amino acids. Trimming took 2 bases from V and 7 from J; bases not matched to a gene: 3. Germline values: CDR1 SGHTA, CDR2 FQGTGA. DNA for the CDR3: TGTGCCAGCAGCTTACAGGGGGCCGGGACCCAGTACTTC. Translating gives CASSLQGAGTQYF.

The chain carries TRBV20-1 and TRBJ1-4, with D tentatively TRBD1 (6 bases). The CDR3 sequence is 17 residues long. Trimming left V 1 base short and J 1 base short, with 16 bases between. Germline CDR1 and CDR2: DFQATT and SNEGSKA (reference sequence). CDR3 DNA: TGCAGTGCTAGAGGTCCCTCCAAGGGGGGAACTAATGAAAAACTGTTTTTT. This gives the protein CSARGPSKGGTNEKLFF.

The genes are TRBV29-1 and TRBJ2-1; 10 nucleotides agree with TRBD2. V gave up 4 bases and J gave up 5 bases; unmatched junction bases: 5. This CDR3 is built from 14 residues. Germline CDR1 is SQVTM and CDR2 is ANQGSEA. The CDR3 bases are TGCAGCGTTGGTGGGACTAGCGCCAACAATGAGCAGTTCTTC. As protein: CSVGGTSANNEQFF.

This clonotype has more than one count but fewer than ten. The chain combines TRBV5-6 with TRBJ2-7; D call uncertain. Looked up from germline, CDR1 is SGHDT and CDR2 is YYEEEE. V lost 1 base and J 5 bases, leaving 13 bases between the germline ends. CDR3 length: 14 residues. The CDR3 reads CASSLRRPRNEQYF. The CDR3 bases are TGTGCCAGCAGCTTGAGACGCCCTCGGAACGAGCAGTACTTC.

This clonotype showed up many times. This rearrangement joins TRBV12-3 or TRBV12-4 to TRBJ2-1, with D possibly being TRBD1 (6 bases). The germline V and J ends were trimmed by 7 bases and 9 bases, with 16 bases remaining between them. The CDR3 is made up of 13 amino acids. For the CDR3, the DNA is TGTGCCAGCATCCGGACAGTGGGAAGTGAGCAGTTCTTC. Translated: CASIRTVGSEQFF.

The rearrangement joins TRBV12-3 or TRBV12-4 to TRBJ2-1; the D is unclear. CDR3 length: 17 residues. V shed 7 bases and J shed 11 bases, with 30 bases lying between them. The CDR3 sequence is CASTPTYLTQKSYQQFF. Here the CDR3 DNA reads TGTGCCAGCACTCCTACGTATTTGACCCAAAAATCGTATCAGCAGTTCTTC.

The chain combines TRBV6-1 with TRBJ1-1, with D hard to call. The CDR3 has 14 residues. Germline V gives CDR1 MNHNS, CDR2 SASEGT. Trimming cost V 6 bases and J 1 base, with 12 bases left between them. CDR3 sequence: CASSDSGKNTEAFF. CDR3 nucleotides: TGTGCCAGCAGCGACTCGGGGAAGAACACTGAAGCTTTCTTT.

This clonotype was counted only a few times. This chain uses TRBV7-9 with TRBJ2-1; D is possibly TRBD1 or TRBD2 (5 bases each). CDR3 length: 13 amino acids. Trimming pared 4 bases from V and 6 bases from J, leaving 10 bases between. CDR1 is SEHNR, CDR2 FQNEAQ, per germline (reference sequence). The CDR3: CASSWGIGNEQFF. The CDR3 DNA is TGTGCCAGCAGCTGGGGGATAGGCAATGAGCAGTTCTTC.

This clonotype was counted a few times. The chain has TRBV7-8 and TRBJ2-1, with 9 bases that match TRBD2. CDR1 is SGHVS and CDR2 is FQNEAQ in the germline V gene. The CDR3 extends over 11 amino acids. The V segment lost 8 bases and the J segment 10 bases; nucleotides outside the gene matches: 3. CDR3 loop: CASAGTSEQFF. In nucleotides, the CDR3 is TGTGCCAGCGCTGGGACTAGCGAGCAGTTCTTC.

In this sample, this clonotype turned up a few times. This chain links TRBV5-6 with TRBJ2-2; tentative D call: TRBD1 (5 bases). Germline V gene lookup returns CDR1 SGHDT and CDR2 YYEEEE. V was clipped by 1 base and J by 5 bases, with 15 bases between them. CDR3 size: 16 residues. The chain's CDR3 is CASSLFLGADTGELFF. DNA for the CDR3: TGTGCCAGCAGCTTGTTTTTAGGGGCGGATACCGGGGAGCTGTTTTTT.

There are a few counts of this clonotype. The genes are TRBV7-2 and TRBJ1-2; D not certain. The CDR3 is 15 amino acids. CDR1 is SGHTA and CDR2 is FQGNSA in the germline V gene. Trimming stripped 5 bases from V and 3 bases from J, with 16 bases between. This chain's CDR3 is CASSPRPFVDYGYTF. CDR3 nucleotides: TGTGCCAGCAGCCCGCGACCGTTTGTCGACTATGGCTACACCTTC.

This clonotype came up a few times. The rearrangement uses TRBV5-1 and TRBJ1-1, with 8 bases matching TRBD1. The germline V gene has CDR1 SGHRS and CDR2 YFSETQ. Unmatched junction bases numbered 6, after V lost 4 bases and J lost 4 bases. This CDR3 comprises 14 residues. In DNA, the CDR3 is TGCGCCAGCAGCCGGTCACAGGGGGTCACTGAAGCTTTCTTT. Its protein product is CASSRSQGVTEAFF.

The sample holds a few counts of this clonotype. Here the CDR3 reads CAISESQIPYPTDTQYF. The CDR3 bases are TGTGCCATCAGTGAGTCGCAAATACCGTACCCCACAGATACGCAGTATTTT. The chain couples TRBV10-3 to TRBJ2-3; D is uncertain. Trimming took 0 bases from V and 2 from J, leaving 15 bases between them. Germline CDR1 is ENHRY and CDR2 is SYGVKD. The CDR3 has 17 amino acids.